This entry concerns a single T cell receptor beta chain. The antigen remains undetermined. This sample stems from a study of cytomegalovirus exposure and HLA in healthy donors. V lost 6 bases and J lost 0; bases outside the gene matches: 10. The germline CDR1 and CDR2 sequences are SQVTM and ANQGSEA. The CDR3 contains 15 residues. Whole-study findings and limits: The investigators catalogued 150 or so TCR beta chains as cytomegalovirus-associated.

Profiling relied on immunoSEQ multiplex PCR, and the TCRdb table lists in-frame clones only, not all of them. The sample carries about 130,000 clones, around 89% recorded once. The specimen was PBMCs. This rearrangement joins TRBV29-1 to TRBJ1-1, with 7 bases matching TRBD1. The source of this sequence is a woman under 40 in good health and CMV-seropositive. The CDR3 loop is CSVSQGGVMNTEAFF. Here the CDR3 DNA reads TGCAGCGTCTCCCAGGGGGGCGTGATGAACACTGAAGCTTTCTTT.